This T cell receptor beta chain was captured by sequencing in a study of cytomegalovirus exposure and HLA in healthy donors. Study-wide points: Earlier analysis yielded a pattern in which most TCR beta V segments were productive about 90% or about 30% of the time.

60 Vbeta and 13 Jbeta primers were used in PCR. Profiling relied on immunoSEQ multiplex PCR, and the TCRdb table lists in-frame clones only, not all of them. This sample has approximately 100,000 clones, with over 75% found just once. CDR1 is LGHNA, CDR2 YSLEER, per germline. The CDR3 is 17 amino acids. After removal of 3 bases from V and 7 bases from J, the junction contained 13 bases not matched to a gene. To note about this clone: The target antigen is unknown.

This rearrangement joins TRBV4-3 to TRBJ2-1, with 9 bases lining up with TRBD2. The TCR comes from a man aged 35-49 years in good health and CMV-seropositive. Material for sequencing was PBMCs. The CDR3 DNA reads TGCGCCAGCAGCCACTTAGGGGGGCGGGGGGGCAGAAATGAGCAGTTCTTC. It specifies CASSHLGGRGGRNEQFF.